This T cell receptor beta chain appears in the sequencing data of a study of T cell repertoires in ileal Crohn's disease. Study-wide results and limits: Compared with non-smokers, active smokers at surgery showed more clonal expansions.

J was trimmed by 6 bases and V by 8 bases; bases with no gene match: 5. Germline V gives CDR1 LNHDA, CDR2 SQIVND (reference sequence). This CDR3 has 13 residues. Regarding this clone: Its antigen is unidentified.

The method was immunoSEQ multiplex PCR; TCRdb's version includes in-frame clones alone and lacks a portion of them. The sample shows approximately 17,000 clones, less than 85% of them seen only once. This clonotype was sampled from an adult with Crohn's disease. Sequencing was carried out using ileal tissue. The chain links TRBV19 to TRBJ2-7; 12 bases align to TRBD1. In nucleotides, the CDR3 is TGTGCCAGTGGGACAGGGGGCAAGTTCGAGCAGTACTTC. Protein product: CASGTGGKFEQYF.